The 11 T cell receptor beta chains below come from one sample, sequenced in a study of identical twins. A single record per CDR3 protein comes from TCRdb applying MiXCR to the 5' RACE reads. The profile shows 300,000 to 400,000 distinct CDR3 sequences, roughly 12% of them singletons. These data were also filed under a second study, of yellow fever vaccine responses in identical twins.

The sequenced material came from CD8+ T cells sorted from blood. The receptors shown here come from a young woman in good health.

This clonotype was detected a few times. The V call is TRBV5-1, the J call TRBJ2-7; TRBD2 matches 7 bases. The length of the CDR3 is 20 residues. Trimming took 1 base from V and 0 from J; bases not matched to a gene: 19. The germline gives CDR1 SGHRS, CDR2 YFSETQ. The CDR3 nucleotides read TGCGCCAGCAGCTTGAGAGCTAGCGGACTTACTATAACGAGCTCCTACGAGCAGTACTTC. Amino acids: CASSLRASGLTITSSYEQYF.

In its sample, this clonotype was seen a few times. This chain joins TRBV11-1 and TRBJ2-2; possibly TRBD1 for D (6 bases). Germline V gene data show CDR1 as SGHAT and CDR2 as FQDESV (reference sequence). The length of the CDR3 is 18 residues. V dropped 5 bases and J dropped 3 bases, with 22 bases sitting between them. The chain's CDR3 is CASSPLPGQPKDTGELFF. CDR3 bases: TGTGCCAGCAGCCCTCTTCCCGGACAGCCTAAGGACACCGGGGAGCTGTTTTTT.

The chain joins TRBV4-1 to TRBJ1-5, with TRBD1 identical over 7 bases. Losses at the gene ends were 4 bases for V and 3 bases for J; bases not matched to a gene: 3. This CDR3 has 14 residues. Germline values: CDR1 MGHRA, CDR2 YSYEKL. CDR3 coding DNA: TGCGCCAGCAGCCCCGGGACAGTCAATCAGCCCCAGCATTTT. It is translated as CASSPGTVNQPQHF.

A few counts support this clonotype. The V and J genes are TRBV12-3 or TRBV12-4 and TRBJ2-5, with D possibly TRBD2 on 6 matching bases. This CDR3 is built from 14 residues. V shed 1 base and J shed 5 bases, with 11 bases lying between them. CDR3 protein: CASSLVRGGETQYF. The CDR3 region has the DNA TGTGCCAGCAGTTTAGTGCGGGGTGGGGAGACCCAGTACTTC.

This clonotype was observed a handful of times. This CDR3 is CATLGGGAGYNEQFF. CDR3 coding DNA: TGTGCCACCCTAGGGGGGGGCGCGGGGTACAATGAGCAGTTCTTC. This chain connects TRBV19 to TRBJ2-1, with a possible D match to TRBD2 (7 bases). From germline, CDR1 is LNHDA and CDR2 SQIVND (reference sequence). V shed 10 bases and J shed 4 bases, with 20 bases lying between them. The CDR3 totals 15 residues.

This clonotype has a handful of counts. This chain uses TRBV29-1 with TRBJ2-1; 8 bases line up with TRBD1. The CDR3 consists of 12 residues. Germline V CDR1 and CDR2: SQVTM, ANQGSEA. J was trimmed by 6 bases and V by 3 bases; bases with no gene match: 1. The CDR3 spells CSVEDRANEQFF. Here the CDR3 DNA reads TGCAGCGTTGAGGACAGGGCCAATGAGCAGTTCTTC.

This clonotype was observed a few times. The V gene is TRBV14, the J gene TRBJ2-1; D uncertain. The germline V and J ends were trimmed by 4 bases and 4 bases, with 14 bases remaining between them. This CDR3 has 15 residues. Germline loops: CDR1 SGHDN, CDR2 FVKESK. CDR3 sequence: CASSPYTGFYNEQFF. CDR3 bases: TGTGCCAGCAGCCCCTATACCGGTTTTTACAATGAGCAGTTCTTC.

The table lists this clonotype with a few counts. The chain combines TRBV7-3 with TRBJ2-1; 8 positions match TRBD2. The CDR3 has 15 amino acids. Germline CDR1 reads SGHTA; CDR2 reads FQGTGA. The ends lost 0 bases at V and 8 bases at J; junction bases unmatched: 6. CDR3 bases: TGTGCCAGCAGCTTAACGAGCGGGAGAATGGATGAGCAGTTCTTC. Protein: CASSLTSGRMDEQFF.

This clonotype showed up just a few times. The chain joins TRBV5-4 to TRBJ2-5; 15 nucleotides align to TRBD2. The CDR3 consists of 16 residues. Trimming at V came to 1 base and at J to 5 bases, leaving 3 bases not matched to a gene. Germline V gene sequence: CDR1 SGHNT, CDR2 YYREEE (reference sequence). The DNA for the CDR3 is TGTGCCAGCAGCTTGTTGGGACTAGCGGGAGGTGAGACCCAGTACTTC. Its translation: CASSLLGLAGGETQYF.

This clonotype was counted only a few times. The chain carries TRBV11-2 and TRBJ2-1; D is perhaps TRBD2 (6 bases). Germline V gene lookup returns CDR1 SGHAT and CDR2 FQNNGV. This CDR3 comprises 20 residues. The germline V and J ends were trimmed by 1 base and 5 bases, with 27 bases remaining between them. The CDR3: CASSLVPYIARGGRNNEQFF. For the CDR3, the DNA is TGTGCCAGCAGCTTAGTACCGTATATTGCGCGCGGAGGGCGGAACAATGAGCAGTTCTTC.

This clonotype was seen repeatedly, ten times or more. This chain connects TRBV12-3 or TRBV12-4 to TRBJ2-1; D is ambiguous. Deletions cut 6 bases from V and 8 bases from J, with 14 bases between. CDR3 length: 13 amino acids. The CDR3 region is CASSPSPGYEQFF. The CDR3 coding sequence is TGTGCCAGCAGCCCATCCCCAGGCTATGAGCAGTTCTTC.